A selection of T cell receptor beta chains follows, all from one sample in a study of response to subunit inactivated influenza vaccine. TCRdb re-called the RT-PCR reads through MiXCR, storing one row per CDR3 protein. The table lists 700,000 to 900,000 distinct CDR3 sequences, about 20% of them singletons. Sequenced material: PBMCs from blood, taken about 5 days after vaccination. The origin of the receptors is a man aged 50 to 59 who received an inactivated influenza vaccine. Each CDR3 is given with its conserved first and last residue. The D gene is left open where the match is weak. Clone size appears in some rows only: once, few, many, or a class for an expanded clone.

CDR3aa	CDR3nt	abundance	j_gene	d_gene	v_gene
CASSSLRDTDYNEQFF	TGCGCCAGCAGCTCCCTCCGGGACACGGACTACAATGAGCAGTTCTTC	few	TRBJ2-1	.	TRBV5-1
CASSQGTSGADTQYF	TGTGCCAGCAGCCAGGGGACTAGCGGAGCAGATACGCAGTATTTT	.	TRBJ2-3	TRBD2	TRBV7-9
CASSYPDPTGGLFF	TGTGCCAGCAGTTACCCCGACCCTACCGGGGGGCTGTTTTTT	.	TRBJ2-2	.	TRBV6-5
CAISEGWQYF	TGTGCCATCAGTGAGGGGTGGCAGTACTTC	many	TRBJ2-7	.	TRBV10-3
CASSPQVAGSTDTQYF	TGTGCCAGCTCACCACAGGTGGCAGGGAGCACAGATACGCAGTATTTT	.	TRBJ2-3	.	TRBV18
CASSYYRQGQNSPLHF	TGTGCCAGCAGTTATTACCGACAGGGCCAGAATTCACCCCTCCACTTT	.	TRBJ1-6	TRBD1	TRBV6-5
CASTSGLAMNEQFF	TGTGCCAGTACCTCGGGACTAGCGATGAATGAGCAGTTCTTC	.	TRBJ2-1	TRBD2	TRBV19
CASSLEGLALTDTQYF	TGTGCCAGCAGCTTAGAGGGACTAGCGCTCACAGATACGCAGTATTTT	.	TRBJ2-3	TRBD2	TRBV7-9
CASSPGGRSPNQPQHF	TGTGCCAGCAGTCCAGGGGGGCGGAGCCCCAATCAGCCCCAGCATTTT	.	TRBJ1-5	TRBD1	TRBV12-3/TRBV12-4
CASSPTRQGLYYEQFF	TGCGCCAGCAGCCCCACCCGACAGGGATTATATTATGAGCAGTTCTTC	few	TRBJ2-1	TRBD1	TRBV5-1
CASSSATTGGKDEQYF	TGTGCCAGCAGTTCGGCAACGACAGGGGGCAAAGACGAGCAGTACTTC	.	TRBJ2-7	TRBD1	TRBV12-3/TRBV12-4
CASSSGQGAYEQYF	TGTGCCAGCAGTTCGGGACAGGGGGCCTACGAGCAGTACTTC	many	TRBJ2-7	TRBD1	TRBV5-1
CAISRRNEQFF	TGTGCCATCAGTCGAAGGAATGAGCAGTTCTTC	.	TRBJ2-1	.	TRBV10-3
CASSPTQGTYEQYF	TGTGCCAGCTCACCAACGCAGGGCACCTACGAGCAGTACTTC	.	TRBJ2-7	.	TRBV18
CASSDDLSGSRKTQYF	TGTGCCAGCAGTGATGACCTTAGCGGGAGTCGCAAGACCCAGTACTTC	.	TRBJ2-5	TRBD2	TRBV6-1
CASSRSPSGSGENEQFF	TGCGCCAGCAGCCGCAGCCCTAGCGGGTCGGGGGAAAATGAGCAGTTCTTC	.	TRBJ2-1	TRBD2	TRBV5-1
CSASPGTNDEQYF	TGCAGTGCTAGCCCCGGGACTAACGACGAGCAGTACTTC	few	TRBJ2-7	TRBD2	TRBV20-1
CASRNSGRANEQFF	TGTGCCAGCAGAAATAGCGGGAGGGCCAATGAGCAGTTCTTC	few	TRBJ2-1	TRBD2	TRBV12-3/TRBV12-4
CASSYDPLAETQYF	TGTGCCAGCAGTTACGACCCCCTAGCGGAGACCCAGTACTTC	.	TRBJ2-5	.	TRBV6-2/TRBV6-3
CASSQRHFNYNEQFF	TGTGCCAGCAGTCAACGACACTTTAACTACAATGAGCAGTTCTTC	.	TRBJ2-1	.	TRBV6-1
CASSFPLAGESQFF	TGTGCCAGCAGTTTTCCGCTAGCGGGAGAGTCACAGTTCTTC	.	TRBJ2-1	TRBD2	TRBV28
CASQRTGGAGTEAFF	TGTGCCAGCCAAAGAACAGGGGGCGCGGGCACTGAAGCTTTCTTT	few	TRBJ1-1	TRBD1	TRBV7-9
CASSGDTTGTGRPEQYF	TGTGCCAGCAGTGGAGACACCACCGGGACAGGGCGTCCCGAGCAGTACTTC	.	TRBJ2-7	TRBD1	TRBV6-1
CASSFDPSGQTQYF	TGCGCCAGCAGCTTTGACCCCTCAGGCCAGACCCAGTACTTC	few	TRBJ2-5	.	TRBV5-1
CSARRTGGSGTNEKLFF	TGCAGTGCTAGGAGGACAGGGGGTTCTGGCACTAATGAAAAACTGTTTTTT	.	TRBJ1-4	TRBD1	TRBV20-1
CASSLYVPGAGGYNEQFF	TGTGCCAGCAGCTTATACGTGCCTGGAGCGGGGGGTTACAATGAGCAGTTCTTC	.	TRBJ2-1	TRBD2	TRBV11-2
CASSFSTQDSAYEQYF	TGCGCCAGCAGTTTCTCCACACAGGATTCAGCCTACGAGCAGTACTTC	few	TRBJ2-7	.	TRBV4-3
CASSLREVPEAFF	TGTGCCAGCAGCCTACGTGAGGTCCCTGAAGCTTTCTTT	.	TRBJ1-1	.	TRBV7-9
CAISEFRVFDRAYEQYF	TGTGCCATCAGTGAGTTTAGGGTTTTCGACAGAGCCTACGAGCAGTACTTC	few	TRBJ2-7	.	TRBV10-3
CSAILGVPGFSGNTIYF	TGCAGTGCTATACTAGGAGTACCAGGCTTCTCTGGAAACACCATATATTTT	.	TRBJ1-3	.	TRBV20-1
CASSPIPHSTYNEQFF	TGCGCCAGCAGCCCAATACCCCATTCAACGTACAATGAGCAGTTCTTC	few	TRBJ2-1	.	TRBV4-3
CASSLGQGLQFF	TGTGCCAGCAGCTTGGGACAGGGGTTGCAGTTCTTC	.	TRBJ2-1	TRBD1	TRBV13
CAWGTGRGYTF	TGTGCCTGGGGGACAGGTCGGGGCTACACCTTC	.	TRBJ1-2	TRBD1	TRBV30
CASSIRDWGYEQYF	TGTGCCAGCAGTATCCGGGACTGGGGGTACGAGCAGTACTTC	few	TRBJ2-7	.	TRBV6-1
CASSGGQGARVTGELFF	TGTGCCAGCAGCGGAGGACAGGGGGCGAGGGTTACCGGGGAGCTGTTTTTT	many	TRBJ2-2	TRBD1	TRBV5-5
CASSPGQGSFETQYF	TGTGCCAGCAGTCCGGGACAGGGAAGTTTCGAGACCCAGTACTTC	few	TRBJ2-5	TRBD1	TRBV28
CASTWGTMNTEAFF	TGCGCCAGCACCTGGGGAACGATGAACACTGAAGCTTTCTTT	few	TRBJ1-1	.	TRBV5-1
CASSLVGDTVYEQYF	TGTGCCAGCAGCTTAGTTGGGGACACCGTTTACGAGCAGTACTTC	.	TRBJ2-7	.	TRBV7-8
CSASQQGISYEQYF	TGCAGTGCTAGCCAGCAGGGGATTTCCTACGAGCAGTACTTC	few	TRBJ2-7	.	TRBV20-1
CSASGHWTVQETQYF	TGCAGTGCTAGCGGCCATTGGACAGTCCAAGAGACCCAGTACTTC	.	TRBJ2-5	.	TRBV20-1
CSAREGVFETQYF	TGCAGTGCTAGAGAGGGGGTGTTTGAGACCCAGTACTTC	.	TRBJ2-5	.	TRBV20-1
CAISELAARTDTQYF	TGTGCCATCAGTGAGTTGGCTGCAAGGACAGATACGCAGTATTTT	.	TRBJ2-3	.	TRBV10-3
CASSLTGDPFYEQYF	TGCGCCAGCAGCTTGACAGGGGATCCCTTCTACGAGCAGTACTTC	.	TRBJ2-7	TRBD1	TRBV5-1
CASSRTPFYEQYF	TGTGCCAGCAGCCGGACTCCCTTCTACGAGCAGTACTTC	few	TRBJ2-7	.	TRBV7-2
CASSLGTWDEQFF	TGCGCCAGCAGCTTGGGGACCTGGGATGAGCAGTTCTTC	.	TRBJ2-1	.	TRBV5-1
CASSVGLATDTQYF	TGTGCCAGTAGCGTGGGACTCGCCACAGATACGCAGTATTTT	.	TRBJ2-3	.	TRBV19
CASSLLELQSRQYF	TGTGCCAGCAGTTTACTGGAGTTGCAATCGAGGCAGTACTTC	.	TRBJ2-7	.	TRBV12-3/TRBV12-4
CAFGDQETQYF	TGTGCTTTCGGGGACCAAGAGACCCAGTACTTC	few	TRBJ2-5	.	TRBV7-9
CASRASGPGAVGTGELFF	TGTGCCAGCAGGGCTAGCGGGCCCGGAGCGGTAGGCACCGGGGAGCTGTTTTTT	.	TRBJ2-2	TRBD2	TRBV28